This T cell receptor beta chain was sequenced during a study of cytomegalovirus exposure and HLA in healthy donors. Study outcomes and limitations: Earlier analysis looked at TCR beta V segments, and most were productive about 90% or about 30% of the time.

PCR was performed using 60 Vbeta and 13 Jbeta primers. Clones were read by immunoSEQ multiplex PCR, and TCRdb kept only the in-frame ones, dropping some. The sample includes tens of thousands of clones, around 81% of them seen just once. Trimming shortened V by 5 bases and J by 7 bases, and 18 bases separated the two germline ends. In germline, CDR1 is SNHLY, CDR2 FYNNEI. The CDR3 extends over 15 amino acids. As to this clone: The antigen is undetermined.

The sequence was obtained from a woman aged 25-40 years in good health and CMV-seronegative. Sequencing input: PBMCs. The J gene is TRBJ2-1, the V gene TRBV2; tentative D call: TRBD2 (6 bases). The CDR3 DNA follows: TGTGCCAGCAGTCCGACTAGGGCTGGGGGTAATGAGCAGTTCTTC. Its protein product is CASSPTRAGGNEQFF.